The 22 T cell receptor beta chains given below trace back to one sample, sequenced in a study of T-cell memory formation after mild COVID-19. One entry per CDR3 protein results from TCRdb running MiXCR on the 5' RACE reads. In the table there are around 340,000 distinct CDR3 sequences, 15% to 20% of which are singletons. The material sequenced was PBMCs or a T cell subset sorted from them (not recorded which). Source of these receptors: a man aged 18-30 years who had mild COVID-19 (a few samples of this study predate the infection). Cell type and time point are not known.

The genes are TRBV6-5 and TRBJ2-2; D is perhaps TRBD1 or TRBD2 (5 bases each). CDR1 and CDR2 from the germline V gene are MNHEY and SVGAGI. V lost 6 bases and J lost 4, with 9 bases in between. The CDR3 extends over 13 amino acids. This CDR3 reads CASRGPFTGELFF. Here the CDR3 DNA reads TGTGCCAGCAGGGGACCCTTCACCGGGGAGCTGTTTTTT.

This clonotype has at least ten counts. J is TRBJ2-5 and V is TRBV7-2; no firm D call. This CDR3 contains 13 residues. CDR1 and CDR2 from the germline V gene are SGHTA and FQGNSA. Trimming took off 0 bases at V and 4 bases at J, with 6 bases between the two ends. As DNA, the CDR3 is TGTGCCAGCAGCTTAGCGGGGTTAGAGACCCAGTACTTC. Protein product: CASSLAGLETQYF.

V is TRBV7-2 and J is TRBJ2-4; the D is unclear. Germline CDR1 reads SGHTA; CDR2 reads FQGNSA. CDR3 length equals 13 residues. V lost 5 bases and J lost 11, with 16 bases in between. CDR3 residues: CASSPNLPKVQYF. In DNA, the CDR3 is TGTGCCAGCAGCCCGAATCTACCAAAGGTTCAGTACTTC.

This clonotype was seen a few times. The gene calls are TRBV15 and TRBJ2-4; D is possibly TRBD2 (6 bases). Per germline, CDR1 LNHNV and CDR2 YYDKDF (reference sequence). The CDR3 is 15 amino acids. Trimming pared 2 bases from V and 8 bases from J, leaving 16 bases between. The CDR3 bases are TGTGCCACCAGCAGATTGGGACTTTACGGGGACATTCAGTACTTC. It is translated as CATSRLGLYGDIQYF.

The chain recombines TRBV29-1 with TRBJ2-1; 10 bases map to TRBD2. CDR1 SQVTM and CDR2 ANQGSEA come from the germline V gene. V lost 5 bases to trimming and J lost 0 bases; unmatched junction nucleotides: 4. This CDR3 is 15 amino acids long. CDR3 residues: CSVLRLAGSYNEQFF. CDR3 bases: TGCAGCGTTCTCCGACTAGCGGGCTCCTACAATGAGCAGTTCTTC.

The chain links TRBV4-1 to TRBJ1-1; no clear D. Germline V lookup: CDR1 MGHRA, CDR2 YSYEKL. The V and J ends lost 2 bases and 2 bases respectively, with 9 bases between them. There are 14 residues in the CDR3. This chain's CDR3 is CASSQSLANTEAFF. The DNA for the CDR3 is TGCGCCAGCAGCCAAAGTTTAGCCAACACTGAAGCTTTCTTT.

This clonotype was seen ten or more times. The chain links TRBV7-8 to TRBJ2-1; tentatively, D is TRBD2 (7 bases). Trimming cost V 3 bases and J 0 bases, with 9 bases left between them. Germline CDR1 is SGHVS and CDR2 is FQNEAQ. The CDR3 covers 15 residues. The CDR3 is CASSFRGASYNEQFF. Here the CDR3 DNA reads TGTGCCAGCAGCTTTCGGGGGGCCTCCTACAATGAGCAGTTCTTC.

This clonotype has a count of ten or more. The V call is TRBV4-1, the J call TRBJ2-4; 11 positions match TRBD1. The CDR3 runs 16 residues. CDR1 and CDR2 (germline): MGHRA, YSYEKL. J lost 8 bases, V lost 3 bases, and 9 bases had no gene match. Written as DNA, the CDR3 is TGCGCCAGCAGCCATGGAGGACAGGGGGCTTGGGACATTCAGTACTTC. It specifies CASSHGGQGAWDIQYF.

This clonotype was recorded at least ten times. A junction end diverges from the germline sequence, so it may reflect a read error. The CDR3 protein is CSASGSGSF. For the CDR3, the DNA is TGCAGTGCTAGTGGGTCTGGGAGCTTC. V usage is TRBV20-1 and J usage is TRBJ2-5; D perhaps matches TRBD2 (5 bases). The CDR3 has 9 residues. In germline, CDR1 is DFQATT, CDR2 SNEGSKA (reference sequence).

This clonotype came up many times. The J gene is TRBJ2-1, the V gene TRBV12-3 or TRBV12-4; 9 bases are a match to TRBD2. This CDR3 comprises 16 residues. The trim removed 5 bases at V and 2 bases at J, leaving 7 bases unmatched. CDR3 sequence (DNA): TGTGCCAGCAGTCTATTAGCGGGGGTAACCTACAATGAGCAGTTCTTC. Translating gives CASSLLAGVTYNEQFF.

The rearrangement joins TRBV5-1 to TRBJ1-3, with 8 bases that match TRBD1. Trimming cost V 0 bases and J 0 bases; bases outside gene matches: 5. The CDR3 extends over 17 amino acids. CDR1 is SGHRS, CDR2 YFSETQ, per germline. The CDR3 loop is CASSLGHGTGSGNTIYF. CDR3 bases: TGCGCCAGCAGCTTGGGCCACGGGACAGGCTCTGGAAACACCATATATTTT.

CDR3 residues: CAIRSRNGTYEQYF. As DNA, the CDR3 is TGTGCCATCAGAAGTAGGAACGGCACCTACGAGCAGTACTTC. The V gene is TRBV10-3, the J gene TRBJ2-7, with D unresolved. The CDR3 consists of 14 residues. Germline V gives CDR1 ENHRY, CDR2 SYGVKD. Trimming took 6 bases from V and 2 from J, leaving 14 bases between them.

This chain joins TRBV3-1 and TRBJ2-3, with no clear D. The germline V gene encodes CDR1 LGHDT and CDR2 YNNKEL (reference sequence). The CDR3 spans 12 residues. V lost 3 bases, J lost 6 bases, and 7 bases lay in between. CDR3 in amino acids: CASSHQWDTQYF. CDR3 DNA sequence: TGTGCCAGCAGCCATCAATGGGATACGCAGTATTTT.

This clonotype was observed a few times. The V and J genes are TRBV5-6 and TRBJ2-1, with 8 bases lining up with TRBD2. Unmatched junction bases numbered 11, after V lost 4 bases and J lost 8 bases. This CDR3 region has 15 residues. Germline CDR1 reads SGHDT; CDR2 reads YYEEEE. DNA for the CDR3: TGTGCCAGCAGCCTTAGCGGGGTTTTACGTTATGAGCAGTTCTTC. This encodes CASSLSGVLRYEQFF.

The chain couples TRBV6-5 to TRBJ2-7; D is perhaps TRBD2 (5 bases). Trimming cost V 6 bases and J 3 bases, with 12 bases left between them. CDR1 and CDR2 (germline): MNHEY, SVGAGI. The CDR3 is made up of 13 amino acids. CDR3 in amino acids: CASRPGKLYEQYF. CDR3 in DNA: TGTGCCAGCAGACCCGGGAAACTCTACGAGCAGTACTTC.

This clonotype was counted a few times. The chain uses TRBV5-1 and TRBJ2-7; the D gene is possibly TRBD2 (5 bases). This CDR3 contains 14 residues. The V gene's germline CDR1 is SGHRS and CDR2 YFSETQ. The germline V and J ends were trimmed by 0 bases and 4 bases, with 11 bases remaining between them. The CDR3 nucleotides are TGCGCCAGCAGCTTGGTGGCGGGTCCGTACGAGCAGTACTTC. Translation gives CASSLVAGPYEQYF.

This clonotype was observed at least ten times. The rearrangement joins TRBV20-1 to TRBJ2-7; D gene unclear. Germline loops: CDR1 DFQATT, CDR2 SNEGSKA (reference sequence). Trimming removed 2 bases from V and 3 bases from J, with 11 bases in between. This CDR3 spans 13 amino acids. This CDR3 reads CSARPGVGYEQYV. The CDR3 nucleotides read TGCAGTGCTAGACCAGGCGTCGGCTACGAGCAGTACGTC.

This clonotype was counted at least ten times. The chain combines TRBV20-1 with TRBJ2-1, with 7 bases matching TRBD1. J was trimmed by 0 bases and V by 2 bases; bases with no gene match: 7. Germline CDR1 DFQATT, CDR2 SNEGSKA (reference sequence). This CDR3 is 16 amino acids long. DNA of the CDR3: TGCAGTGCTAGAAAGGACAGGCCGAGCTCCTACAATGAGCAGTTCTTC. Its protein product is CSARKDRPSSYNEQFF.

The CDR3 DNA reads as TGTGCCAGCAGTGTCCCCCTCGGGACAGGGGAGAGCTATGGCTACACCTTC. Translated: CASSVPLGTGESYGYTF. The chain employs TRBV28 and TRBJ1-2; 10 bases fit TRBD1. CDR3 size: 17 residues. V was clipped by 5 bases and J by 4 bases; unmatched bases: 13. The germline V gene encodes CDR1 MDHEN and CDR2 SYDVKM.

The sample holds one count of this clonotype. The V gene is TRBV7-2, the J gene TRBJ2-5; D tentatively reads TRBD1 or TRBD2 (5 bases each). Germline values: CDR1 SGHTA, CDR2 FQGNSA. The V and J ends lost 7 bases and 3 bases respectively, with 9 bases between them. The CDR3 spans 12 residues. The CDR3 sequence: CASTQGEETQYF. The CDR3 DNA reads as TGTGCCAGCACCCAGGGAGAAGAGACCCAGTACTTC.

This clonotype was detected a few times. The V gene is TRBV10-2, the J gene TRBJ1-1, with TRBD1 as a possible D gene (5 bases). The germline gives CDR1 WSHSY, CDR2 SAAADI. The CDR3 consists of 13 residues. V lost 7 bases, J lost 0 bases, and 9 bases lay in between. The CDR3 here is CASKQDMNTEAFF. DNA for the CDR3: TGCGCCAGCAAACAGGATATGAACACTGAAGCTTTCTTT.

This clonotype has at least ten counts. The J gene is TRBJ2-1, the V gene TRBV3-1; perhaps TRBD2 as D (6 bases). V was pared by 3 bases and J by 7 bases, with 19 bases between. CDR1 and CDR2 from the germline V gene are LGHDT and YNNKEL (reference sequence). This CDR3 contains 16 residues. The CDR3 DNA follows: TGTGCCAGCAGCCAGACCCCTAGCGTACTTGGGAATGAGCAGTTCTTC. It yields the protein CASSQTPSVLGNEQFF.